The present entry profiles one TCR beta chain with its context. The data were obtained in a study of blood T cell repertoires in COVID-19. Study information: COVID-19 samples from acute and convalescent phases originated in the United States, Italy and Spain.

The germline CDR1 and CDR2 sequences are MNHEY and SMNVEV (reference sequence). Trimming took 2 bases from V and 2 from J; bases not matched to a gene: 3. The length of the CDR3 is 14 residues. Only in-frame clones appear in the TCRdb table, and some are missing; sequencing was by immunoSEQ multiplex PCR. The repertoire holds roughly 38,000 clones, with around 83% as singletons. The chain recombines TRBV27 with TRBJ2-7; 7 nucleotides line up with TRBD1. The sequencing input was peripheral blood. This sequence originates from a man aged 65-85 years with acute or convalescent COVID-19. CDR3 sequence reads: CASSLDRVTYEQYF. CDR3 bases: TGTGCCAGCAGTTTAGACAGGGTTACCTACGAGCAGTACTTC.